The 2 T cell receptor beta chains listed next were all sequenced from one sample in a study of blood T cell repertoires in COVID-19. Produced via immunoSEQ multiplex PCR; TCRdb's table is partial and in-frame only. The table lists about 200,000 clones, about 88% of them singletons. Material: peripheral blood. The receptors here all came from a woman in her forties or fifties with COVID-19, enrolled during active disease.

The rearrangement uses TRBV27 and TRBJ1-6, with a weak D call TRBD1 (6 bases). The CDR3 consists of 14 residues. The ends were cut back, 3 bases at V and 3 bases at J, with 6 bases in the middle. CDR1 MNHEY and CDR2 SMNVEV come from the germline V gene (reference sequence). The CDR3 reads CASSLTGYNSPLHF. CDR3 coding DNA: TGTGCCAGCAGTTTGACAGGCTATAATTCACCCCTCCACTTT.

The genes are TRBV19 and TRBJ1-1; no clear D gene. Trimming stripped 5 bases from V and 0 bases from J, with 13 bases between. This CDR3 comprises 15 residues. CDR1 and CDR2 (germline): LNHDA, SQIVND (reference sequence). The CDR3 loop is CASSLLRGMNTEAFF. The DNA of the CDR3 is TGTGCCAGTAGTCTTCTCCGGGGAATGAACACTGAAGCTTTCTTT.